This T cell receptor (beta chain) originates from a study of molecular identifiers for immune sequencing clone quantification (dated by TCRdb to the late 2010s). With respect to the entire study: For a replicate experiment, RNA from roughly 21,000 or 96,000 naive CD8 T cells was divided into five aliquots, and four of the five aliquots were sequenced. This methods study used CD8 T cells to benchmark TCR RNA copy counting and molecular-identifier clustering-based TCR repertoire sequencing (MIDCIRS).

Libraries of naive CD8 T cells were generated from roughly 21,000 to 960,000 sorted cells, with 10%, 30% or 50% of the purified RNA used. Naive CD8 T cells were FACS-sorted as CD8+CD4-CCR7+CD45RA+ on a BD FACSAria II into RLT Plus buffer. To test detection sensitivity, Jurkat RNA equivalent to roughly eleven TCR copies was spiked into samples of roughly 19,000-1,000,000 naive CD8 T cells. CD8 T cells were enriched using RosetteSep CD8+ T Cell Enrichment Cocktail and Ficoll-Paque, and the enriched cells then underwent ACK red cell lysis. General conclusions and limits of the study: Modeling estimated 2.5 to 3.5 recovered TCR RNA copies per cell, compared with approximately 10 by digital PCR, which implies 30% to 35% capture efficiency. A single cell's worth of spiked-in Jurkat TCR RNA was reported detectable even among 750,000 to 1,000,000 naive CD8 T cells. Spiked-in Jurkat TCR RNA (approximately 9 copies' worth), which is not part of the donor repertoire, was contained in the naive libraries. The sizes of highly expanded clones could end up underestimated when identical TCR molecules share a barcode. When barcode sub-clustering was not used, chimeric consensus sequences inflated TCR diversity, with chimeras reaching as high as 47%. In CMV-specific effector cells, over 97% of molecules were held by clones above 20 RNA copies, whereas under 1% of molecules were held by such clones in naive cells.

The method was PCR. TCRdb shows the sequencer as NextSeq 500. Bulk TCR libraries were generated as previously described, with the TCR primers listed in Table S5 used. The Qiagen AllPrep DNA/RNA kit was used to purify total RNA. Before analysis, reads from multiple sequencing runs of one library were combined. Under the source paper's analysis protocol: Reads were retained only if an exact TCR constant sequence was present, and the retained reads were trimmed to 150 nt and grouped according to their 12-nt molecular barcodes. Reads inside each barcode group were sub-clustered using a 15% Levenshtein threshold, and a quality-weighted consensus sequence was constructed for each RNA molecule. Non-functional sequences were discarded, and so were lower-count sequences lying one edit away from another sequence. Based on fitting two negative binomial distributions, any barcode sub-cluster with under 20% of the maximum read count was discarded. The public reads were quality trimmed at Q25 with fastp and then assembled into clones with MiXCR by TCRdb, keeping productive beta chains. Rows with one shared CDR3 protein collapse into an entry with the most common genes and DNA. What appears here as the V and J calls and clone size reflects TCRdb's work, not the paper's. This sample is represented by 400,000 to 600,000 distinct CDR3 sequences; approximately 25% of them were singletons. The ten largest clones add up to around 0.76% of the sample.

There are many counts of this clonotype. No cognate antigen has been identified for it. No qualities accompany the bases; no much larger clone lies one base away. Sequenced sample: naive CD8+ T cells from blood, with Jurkat cell RNA spiked in. The meaning of the sample's cell subset or site label: FACS-sorted CD8+CD4-CCR7+CD45RA+ naive T cells. The sequence derives from a human donor in good health. Some libraries in this study had Jurkat cell RNA spiked in.

The nucleotides read TGTGCCAGCAGTTACTCGGCGACTACTTACAATGAGCAGTTCTTC. Its protein reads: CASSYSATTYNEQFF. The V gene is TRBV6-5 and the J gene is TRBJ2-1; matching of 5 bases hints at TRBD2 as the D gene. CDR1 MNHEY and CDR2 SVGAGI are derived from the germline V gene. Spanning cysteine to phenylalanine, the CDR3 consists of 15 amino acids. The only DNA kept is the CDR3, 45 bases in frame from the first base. The junction shows trimming of 0 bases on V and 4 bases on J, plus 10 bases between the germline ends.